Given below is one T cell receptor (beta chain) in context. These data originate in a study of blood T cell repertoires in COVID-19. The assay was immunoSEQ multiplex PCR, and TCRdb's table has in-frame clones only and misses some. The sample records about 73,000 clones, approximately 80% being singletons. Sequencing used peripheral blood. The clonotype originates from a man older than 75 with active or convalescent COVID-19.

CDR3 residues: CASSTGRGANEKLFF. The CDR3 DNA reads TGTGCCAGCAGCACGGGTCGGGGAGCTAATGAAAAACTGTTTTTT. The V call is TRBV5-4, the J call TRBJ1-4; D gene unclear. Germline values: CDR1 SGHNT, CDR2 YYREEE (reference sequence). V gave up 4 bases and J gave up 3 bases, with 13 bases separating them. The CDR3 has 15 amino acids.